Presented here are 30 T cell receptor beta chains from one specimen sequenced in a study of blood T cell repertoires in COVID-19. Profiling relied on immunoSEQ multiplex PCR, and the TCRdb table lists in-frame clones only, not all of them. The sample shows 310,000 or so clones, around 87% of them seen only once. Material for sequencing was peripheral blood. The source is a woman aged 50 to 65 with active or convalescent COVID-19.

This CDR3 reads CASSRAEGAYNEQFF. In DNA, the CDR3 is TGTGCCAGCTCACGGGCCGAAGGGGCCTACAATGAGCAGTTCTTC. The V and J genes are TRBV18 and TRBJ2-1; TRBD1 is a possible D gene (5 bases). Trimming removed 4 bases from V and 2 bases from J, with 12 bases in between. This CDR3 has 15 residues. CDR1 and CDR2 from the germline V gene are KGHSH and LQKENI.

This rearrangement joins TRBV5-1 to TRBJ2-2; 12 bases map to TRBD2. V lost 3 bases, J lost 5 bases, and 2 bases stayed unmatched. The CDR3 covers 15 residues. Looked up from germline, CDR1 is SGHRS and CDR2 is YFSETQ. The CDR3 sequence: CASSSGTSGTGELFF. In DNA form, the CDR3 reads TGCGCCAGCAGCTCCGGGACTAGCGGGACCGGGGAGCTGTTTTTT.

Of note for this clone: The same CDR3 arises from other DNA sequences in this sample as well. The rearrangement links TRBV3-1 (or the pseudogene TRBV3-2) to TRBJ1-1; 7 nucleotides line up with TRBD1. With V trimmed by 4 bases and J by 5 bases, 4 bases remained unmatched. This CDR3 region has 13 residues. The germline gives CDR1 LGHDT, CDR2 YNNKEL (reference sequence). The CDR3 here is CASSRGQRTEAFF. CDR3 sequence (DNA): TGTGCCAGCAGCCGGGGACAGAGGACTGAAGCTTTCTTT.

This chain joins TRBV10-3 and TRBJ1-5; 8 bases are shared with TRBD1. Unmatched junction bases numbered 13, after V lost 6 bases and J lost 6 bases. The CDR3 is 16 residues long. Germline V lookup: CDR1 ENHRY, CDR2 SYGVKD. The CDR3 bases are TGTGCCATCAGCGCCAGGGGGCGCGAAGGGGGTCAGCCCCAGCATTTT. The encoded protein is CAISARGREGGQPQHF.

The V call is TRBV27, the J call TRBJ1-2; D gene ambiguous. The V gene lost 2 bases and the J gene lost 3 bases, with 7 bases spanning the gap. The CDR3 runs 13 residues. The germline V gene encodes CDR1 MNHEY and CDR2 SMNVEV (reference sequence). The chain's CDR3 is CASSLGQDYGYTF. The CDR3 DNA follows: TGTGCCAGCAGTTTAGGGCAGGACTATGGCTACACCTTC.

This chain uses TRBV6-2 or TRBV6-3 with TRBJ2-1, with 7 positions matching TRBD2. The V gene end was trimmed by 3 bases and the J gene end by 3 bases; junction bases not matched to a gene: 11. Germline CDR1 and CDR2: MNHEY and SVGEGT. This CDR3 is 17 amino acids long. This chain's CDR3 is CASSYLQRGGFYNEQFF. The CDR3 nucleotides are TGTGCCAGCAGTTATCTTCAGCGGGGTGGCTTCTACAATGAGCAGTTCTTC.

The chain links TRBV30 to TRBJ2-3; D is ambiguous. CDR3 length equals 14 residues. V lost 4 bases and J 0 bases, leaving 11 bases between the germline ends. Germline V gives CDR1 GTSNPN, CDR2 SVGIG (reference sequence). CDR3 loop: CAWNDPTSTDTQYF. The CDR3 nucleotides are TGTGCCTGGAACGATCCGACTAGCACAGATACGCAGTATTTT.

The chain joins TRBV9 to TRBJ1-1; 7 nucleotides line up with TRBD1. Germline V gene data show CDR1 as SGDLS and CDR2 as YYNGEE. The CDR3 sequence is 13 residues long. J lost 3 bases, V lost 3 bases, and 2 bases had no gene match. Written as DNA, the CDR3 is TGTGCCAGCAGCGCGCAGGGGGACACTGAAGCTTTCTTT. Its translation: CASSAQGDTEAFF.

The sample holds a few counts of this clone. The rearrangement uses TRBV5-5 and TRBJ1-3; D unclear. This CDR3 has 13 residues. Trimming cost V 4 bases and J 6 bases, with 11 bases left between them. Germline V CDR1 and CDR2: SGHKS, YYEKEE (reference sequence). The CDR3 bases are TGTGCCAGCAGCCTCGGGTCTTTAAACACCATATATTTT. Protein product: CASSLGSLNTIYF.

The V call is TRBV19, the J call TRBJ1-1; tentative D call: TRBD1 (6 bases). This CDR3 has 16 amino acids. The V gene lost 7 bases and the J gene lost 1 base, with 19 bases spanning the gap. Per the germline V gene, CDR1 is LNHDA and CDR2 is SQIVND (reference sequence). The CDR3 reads CASIPDSGMGNTEAFF. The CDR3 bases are TGTGCCAGTATACCGGACAGTGGGATGGGGAACACTGAAGCTTTCTTT.

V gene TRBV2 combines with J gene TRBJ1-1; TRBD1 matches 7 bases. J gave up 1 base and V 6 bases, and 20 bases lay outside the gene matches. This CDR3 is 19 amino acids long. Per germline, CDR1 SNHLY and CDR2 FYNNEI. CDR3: CASSRELQGLRGTNTEAFF. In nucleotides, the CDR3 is TGTGCCAGCAGCCGAGAGCTACAGGGGCTCCGTGGGACGAACACTGAAGCTTTCTTT.

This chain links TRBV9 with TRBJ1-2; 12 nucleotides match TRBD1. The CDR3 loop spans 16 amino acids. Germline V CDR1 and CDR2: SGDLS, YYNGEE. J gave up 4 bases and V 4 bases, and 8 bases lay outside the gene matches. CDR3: CASSPTGTGGGYGYTF. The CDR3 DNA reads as TGTGCCAGCAGCCCTACCGGGACAGGGGGCGGCTATGGCTACACCTTC. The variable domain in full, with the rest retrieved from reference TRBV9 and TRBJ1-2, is DSGVTQTPKHLITATGQRVTLRCSPRSGDLSVYWYQQSLDQGLQFLIQYYNGEERAKGNILERFSAQQFPDLHSELNLSSLELGDSALYFCASSPTGTGGGYGYTFGSGTRLTVV.

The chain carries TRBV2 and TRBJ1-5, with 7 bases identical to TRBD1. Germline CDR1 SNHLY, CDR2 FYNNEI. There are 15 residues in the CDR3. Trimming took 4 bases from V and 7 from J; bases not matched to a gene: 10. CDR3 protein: CASSAGRGLGQPQHF. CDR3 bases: TGTGCCAGCAGTGCGGGCAGGGGGTTGGGCCAGCCCCAGCATTTT. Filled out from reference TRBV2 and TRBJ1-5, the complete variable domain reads EPEVTQTPSHQVTQMGQEVILRCVPISNHLYFYWYRQILGQKVEFLVSFYNNEISEKSEIFDDQFSVERPDGSNFTLKIRSTKLEDSAMYFCASSAGRGLGQPQHFGDGTRLSIL.

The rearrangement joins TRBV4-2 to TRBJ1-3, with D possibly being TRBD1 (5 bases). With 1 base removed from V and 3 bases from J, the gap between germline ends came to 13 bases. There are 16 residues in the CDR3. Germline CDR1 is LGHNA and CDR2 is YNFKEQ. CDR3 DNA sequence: TGTGCCAGCAGCCAAGTTGGGGGACTATATGGAAACACCATATATTTT. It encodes CASSQVGGLYGNTIYF.

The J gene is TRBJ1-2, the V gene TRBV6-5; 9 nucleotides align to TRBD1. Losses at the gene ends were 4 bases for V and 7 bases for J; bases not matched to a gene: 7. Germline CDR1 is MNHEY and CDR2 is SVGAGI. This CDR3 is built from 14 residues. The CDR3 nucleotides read TGTGCCAGCAGTTTACAGGGGGCGAGACTTGGCTACACCTTC. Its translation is CASSLQGARLGYTF.

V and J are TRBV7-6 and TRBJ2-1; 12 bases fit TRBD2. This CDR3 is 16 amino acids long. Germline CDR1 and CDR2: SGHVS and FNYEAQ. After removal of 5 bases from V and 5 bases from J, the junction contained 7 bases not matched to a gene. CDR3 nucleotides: TGTGCCAGCAGCCTGACTAGCGGGAGTATTAACAATGAGCAGTTCTTC. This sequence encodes CASSLTSGSINNEQFF.

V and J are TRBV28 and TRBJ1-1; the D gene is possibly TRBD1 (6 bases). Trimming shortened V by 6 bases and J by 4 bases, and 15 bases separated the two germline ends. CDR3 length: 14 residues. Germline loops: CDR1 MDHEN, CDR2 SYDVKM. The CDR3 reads CASSLGGGATEAFF. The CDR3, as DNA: TGTGCCAGCAGCCTAGGCGGGGGGGCCACTGAAGCTTTCTTT.

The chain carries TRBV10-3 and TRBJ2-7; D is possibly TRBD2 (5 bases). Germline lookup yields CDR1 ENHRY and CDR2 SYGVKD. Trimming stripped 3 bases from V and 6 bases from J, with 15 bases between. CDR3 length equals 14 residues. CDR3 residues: CAISDTGGEGEQYF. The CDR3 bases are TGTGCCATCAGTGACACCGGAGGAGAGGGCGAGCAGTACTTC.

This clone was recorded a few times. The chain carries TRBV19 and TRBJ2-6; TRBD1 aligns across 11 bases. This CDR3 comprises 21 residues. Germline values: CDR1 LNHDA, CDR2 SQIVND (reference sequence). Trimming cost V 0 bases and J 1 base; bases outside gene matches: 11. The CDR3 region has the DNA TGTGCCAGTAGTATAGAAAGCCCTCTGGACAGGGGGCGATCTGGGGCCAACGTCCTGACTTTC. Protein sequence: CASSIESPLDRGRSGANVLTF.

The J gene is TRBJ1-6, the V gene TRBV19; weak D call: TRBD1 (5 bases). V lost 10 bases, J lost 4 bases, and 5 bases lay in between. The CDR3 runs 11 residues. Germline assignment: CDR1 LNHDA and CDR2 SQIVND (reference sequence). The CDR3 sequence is CATGYNSPLHF. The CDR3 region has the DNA TGTGCCACAGGGTATAATTCACCCCTCCACTTT.

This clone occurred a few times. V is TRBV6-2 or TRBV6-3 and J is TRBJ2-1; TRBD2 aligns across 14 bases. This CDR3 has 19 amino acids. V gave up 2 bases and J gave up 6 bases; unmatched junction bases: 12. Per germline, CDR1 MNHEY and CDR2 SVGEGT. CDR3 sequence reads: CASSYRTRLGTSGSNEQFF. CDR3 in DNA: TGTGCCAGCAGTTACCGCACAAGATTAGGGACTAGCGGGAGCAATGAGCAGTTCTTC.

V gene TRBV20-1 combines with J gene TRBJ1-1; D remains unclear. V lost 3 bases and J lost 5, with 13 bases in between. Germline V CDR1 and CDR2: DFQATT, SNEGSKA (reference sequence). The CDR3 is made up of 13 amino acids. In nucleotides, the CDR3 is TGCAGTGCTAGTCGCCGGGGAGGAACTGAAGCTTTCTTT. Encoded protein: CSASRRGGTEAFF.

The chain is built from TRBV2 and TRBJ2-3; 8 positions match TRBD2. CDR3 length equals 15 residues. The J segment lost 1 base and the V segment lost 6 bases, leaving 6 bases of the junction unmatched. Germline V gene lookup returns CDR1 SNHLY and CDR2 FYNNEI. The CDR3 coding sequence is TGTGCCAGCAGCGGGGGACTAGTCGGCACAGATACGCAGTATTTT. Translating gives CASSGGLVGTDTQYF.

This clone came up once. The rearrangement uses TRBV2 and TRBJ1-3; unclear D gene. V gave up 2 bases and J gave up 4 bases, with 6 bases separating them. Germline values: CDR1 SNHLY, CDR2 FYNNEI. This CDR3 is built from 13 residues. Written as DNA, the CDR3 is TGTGCCAGCAGTGAAACGGGAGGAAACACCATATATTTT. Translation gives CASSETGGNTIYF.

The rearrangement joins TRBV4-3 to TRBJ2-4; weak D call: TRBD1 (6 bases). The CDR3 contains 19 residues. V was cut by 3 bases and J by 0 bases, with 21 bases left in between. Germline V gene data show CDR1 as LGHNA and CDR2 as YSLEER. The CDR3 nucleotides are TGCGCCAGCAGCCATGAAATAGGGGGTAGCGCCTTAGCCAAAAACATTCAGTACTTC. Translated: CASSHEIGGSALAKNIQYF.

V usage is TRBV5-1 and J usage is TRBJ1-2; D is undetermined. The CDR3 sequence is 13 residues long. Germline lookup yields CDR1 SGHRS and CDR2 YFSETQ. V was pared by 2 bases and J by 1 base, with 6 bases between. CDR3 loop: CASSLESNYGYTF. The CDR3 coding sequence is TGCGCCAGCAGCTTAGAGAGTAACTATGGCTACACCTTC.

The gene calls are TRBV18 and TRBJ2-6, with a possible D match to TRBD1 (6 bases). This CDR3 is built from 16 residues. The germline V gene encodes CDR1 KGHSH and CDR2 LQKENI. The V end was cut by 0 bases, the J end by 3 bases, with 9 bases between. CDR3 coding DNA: TGTGCCAGCTCACCACCGGGGGCGAGTGGGGCCAACGTCCTGACTTTC. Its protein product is CASSPPGASGANVLTF.

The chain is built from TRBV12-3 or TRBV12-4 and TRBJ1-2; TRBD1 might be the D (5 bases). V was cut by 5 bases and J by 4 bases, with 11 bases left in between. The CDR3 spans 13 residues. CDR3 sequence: CASSRDSLYGYTF. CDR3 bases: TGTGCCAGCAGTCGCGACAGCCTCTATGGCTACACCTTC.

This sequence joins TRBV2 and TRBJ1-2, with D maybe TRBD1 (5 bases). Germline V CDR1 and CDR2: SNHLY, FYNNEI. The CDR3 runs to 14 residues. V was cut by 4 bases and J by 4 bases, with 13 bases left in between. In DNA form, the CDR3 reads TGTGCCAGCAGTGTGGAAGGGGTCCTCTATGGCTACACCTTC. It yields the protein CASSVEGVLYGYTF. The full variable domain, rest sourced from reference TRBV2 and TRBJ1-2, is EPEVTQTPSHQVTQMGQEVILRCVPISNHLYFYWYRQILGQKVEFLVSFYNNEISEKSEIFDDQFSVERPDGSNFTLKIRSTKLEDSAMYFCASSVEGVLYGYTFGSGTRLTVV.

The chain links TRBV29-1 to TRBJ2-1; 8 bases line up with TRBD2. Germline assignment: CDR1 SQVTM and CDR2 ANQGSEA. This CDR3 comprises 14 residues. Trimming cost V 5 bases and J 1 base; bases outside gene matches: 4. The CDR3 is CSVLAGYSYNEQFF. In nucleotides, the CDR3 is TGCAGCGTTTTAGCGGGGTATTCCTACAATGAGCAGTTCTTC.